Described below is a single TCR beta chain sequence and its context. Its antigen is unknown. Base qualities are missing; no much larger clone stands one base away. Using the deep immunoSEQ assay, multiplex PCR amplified TCR CDR3 regions from genomic DNA. For each cell subset, the extracted genomic DNA was distributed evenly across all wells of several immunoSEQ 96-well plates, and each plate served as one replicate. For sorted subsets, each replicate PCR was loaded with about 0.2 ug genomic DNA, equivalent to 25,000 to 35,000 T cell genomes. Purified libraries were measured with a Qubit 3.0 fluorometer, size-checked on a Bioanalyzer 2100, and measured again with the KAPA Library Quantification kit. Each immunoSEQ 96-well plate was sequenced on its own single-read 150-cycle Illumina NextSeq 550 flow cell. In the source study's methods: The immunoSEQ output contained only junctional sequences without quality scores, so filtering could not match that applied to full-length reads. To assign V/J genes and CDR3, sequences were annotated against IMGT germline references using PyIR, a Python wrapper for IgBLAST v1.9. Any read was removed if the V/J assignment was weak (E-value above 1e-6), the CDR3 was missing, or the read contained stop codons, out-of-frame junctions, or ambiguous translated residues. V3J clonotypes were defined by identical inferred V gene, J gene, and CDR3 amino acid sequence. The percentage overlap between two repertoires was calculated by dividing the number of shared unique clonotypes by the size of the smaller repertoire. RTK rarefaction, the Chao1 estimator, and Recon v2.1 estimates of unobserved clonotypes were used to assess repertoire richness. OLGA was used to compute generation probabilities for all TCRbeta clonotypes that the gDNA method yielded from a handful of donors. Drawn from immuneACCESS, this table holds only the in-frame rearrangements with V and J called that TCRdb kept. Clones are partly lost; checked studies trace under half to an unresolved V gene and leave the rest unexplained. V and J calls and clone size are those listed in that table; D and trimming were worked out from the DNA. The sample table lists a few hundred thousand clones, roughly 70% of them with a count of one. The top ten constitute 10% of the sample.

Relative to germline, V is missing 6 bases and J is missing 6 bases, with 9 bases of the junction outside any gene match. Based on the germline V gene (reference sequence), the CDR1 and CDR2 sequences are MNHNY and SVGAGI. The CDR3 contains 14 residues, cysteine and phenylalanine counted. Only the CDR3 region is kept as DNA, spanning 42 bases read in frame from base 1. This specimen comes from a study of shared clonotypes between healthy human individuals (dated by TCRdb to the early 2020s). Describing the broader study: The cohort comprised a couple of women and a few men aged 18 to 49 years. To increase sequencing depth and limit assay-specific biases, TCR repertoire library preparation and sequencing were carried out by different laboratories using diverse techniques. Per donor, three plates each were used for CD4 naive and CD4 memory, two for CD8 naive, and one for CD8 memory. The study deeply sequenced blood TCR repertoires of five healthy adults to estimate repertoire size and the extent of clonotype sharing between individuals. Between about 0.8 and 9 billion PBMCs per donor were obtained by leukapheresis.

Broad study findings and their caveats: The small number of donors limited the genetic and exposure-history diversity represented. Only blood was sampled, and tissue TCR repertoires likely differ from those in blood. Based on pairwise subsampling, the degree of clonotype sharing among donors was expected to be affected by sequencing depth. Even with the large sequencing depth, rarefaction of the sorted-subset datasets indicated that sequencing was incomplete. Compared with non-shared clonotypes, the clonotypes found in all four sorted-subset donors had higher generation probabilities. Naive subsets generally had larger estimated clonotype richness than memory subsets did. Approximately 5% of naive CD4, approximately 3.7% of naive CD8, roughly 2.5% of memory CD4, and over 0.35% of memory CD8 clonotypes were shared across several donors.

Healthy HIV-negative adults with no recently reported acute infections or vaccinations were included as donors. All donors were Caucasian adults living in Nashville, Tennessee, USA. CD4+ T cells were enriched through magnetic negative selection, after which naive cells were positively selected on CD45RA and the remaining negative fraction served as the memory subset. Blood was obtained by leukapheresis, after which PBMCs were separated by Ficoll-Histopaque density gradient centrifugation and cryopreserved in liquid nitrogen vapor phase. Analytical flow cytometry was used to check the purity and quantity of every magnetically sorted T cell population. Genomic DNA was isolated from every sorted fraction and measured by UV absorbance on a Nanodrop 2000c.

Specimen: memory CD4+ T cells sorted from blood. This specimen's cell subset or site label, interpreted: CD45RA-negative fraction. This chain is built from TRBV6-6 and TRBJ1-2, with TRBD1 identical over 8 junction bases. This TCR came from a man aged 25 to 45 in good health. The CDR3 region has the sequence CASRGQGWFDGYTF. The nucleotide sequence reads as follows: TGTGCCAGCAGAGGACAGGGCTGGTTCGATGGCTACACCTTC.